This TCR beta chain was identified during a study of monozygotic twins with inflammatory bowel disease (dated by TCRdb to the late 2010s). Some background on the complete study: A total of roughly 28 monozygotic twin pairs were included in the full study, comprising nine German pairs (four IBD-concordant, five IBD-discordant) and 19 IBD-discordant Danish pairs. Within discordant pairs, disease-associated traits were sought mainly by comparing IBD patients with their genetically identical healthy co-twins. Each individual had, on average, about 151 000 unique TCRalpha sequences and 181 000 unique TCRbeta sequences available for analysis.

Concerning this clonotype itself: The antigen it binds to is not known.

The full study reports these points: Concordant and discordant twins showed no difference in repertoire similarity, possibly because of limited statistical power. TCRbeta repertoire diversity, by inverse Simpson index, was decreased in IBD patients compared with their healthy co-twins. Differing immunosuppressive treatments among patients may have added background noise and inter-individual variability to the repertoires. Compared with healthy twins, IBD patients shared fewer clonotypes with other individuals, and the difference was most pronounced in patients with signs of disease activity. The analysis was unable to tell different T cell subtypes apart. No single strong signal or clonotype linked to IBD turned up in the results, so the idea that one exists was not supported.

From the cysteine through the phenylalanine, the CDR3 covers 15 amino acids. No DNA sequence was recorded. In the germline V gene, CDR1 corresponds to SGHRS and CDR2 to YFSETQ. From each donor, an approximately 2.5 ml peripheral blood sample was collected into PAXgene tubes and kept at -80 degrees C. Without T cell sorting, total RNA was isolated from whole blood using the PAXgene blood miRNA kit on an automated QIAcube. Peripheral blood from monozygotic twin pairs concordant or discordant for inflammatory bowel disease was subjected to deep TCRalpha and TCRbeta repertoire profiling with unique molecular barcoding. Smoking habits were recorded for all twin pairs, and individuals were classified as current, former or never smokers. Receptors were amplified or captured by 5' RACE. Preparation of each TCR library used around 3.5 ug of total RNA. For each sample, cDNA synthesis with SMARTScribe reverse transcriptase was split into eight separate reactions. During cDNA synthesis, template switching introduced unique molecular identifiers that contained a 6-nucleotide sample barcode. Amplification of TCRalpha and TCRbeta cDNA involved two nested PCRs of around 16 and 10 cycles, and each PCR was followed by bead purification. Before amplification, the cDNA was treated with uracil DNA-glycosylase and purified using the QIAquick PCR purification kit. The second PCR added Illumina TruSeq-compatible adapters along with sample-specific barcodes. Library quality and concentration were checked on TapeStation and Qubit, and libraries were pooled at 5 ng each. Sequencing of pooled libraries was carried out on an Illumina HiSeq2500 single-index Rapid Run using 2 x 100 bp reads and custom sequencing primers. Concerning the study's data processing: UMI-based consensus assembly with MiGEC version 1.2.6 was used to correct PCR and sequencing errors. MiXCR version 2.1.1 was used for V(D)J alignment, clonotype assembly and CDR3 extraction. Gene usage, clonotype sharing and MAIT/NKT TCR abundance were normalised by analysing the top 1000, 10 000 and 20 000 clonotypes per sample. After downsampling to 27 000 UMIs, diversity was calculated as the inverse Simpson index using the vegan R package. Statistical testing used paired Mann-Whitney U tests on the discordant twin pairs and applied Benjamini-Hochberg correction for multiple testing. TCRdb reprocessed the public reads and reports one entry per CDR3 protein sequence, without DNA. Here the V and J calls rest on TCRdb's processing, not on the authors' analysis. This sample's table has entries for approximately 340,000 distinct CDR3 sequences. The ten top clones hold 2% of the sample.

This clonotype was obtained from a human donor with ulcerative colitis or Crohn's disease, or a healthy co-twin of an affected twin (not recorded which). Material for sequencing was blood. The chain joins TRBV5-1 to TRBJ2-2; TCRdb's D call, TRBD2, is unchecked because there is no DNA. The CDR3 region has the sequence CASSTTGGNTGELFF.